A selection of T cell receptor beta chains follows, all from one sample in a study of blood T cell repertoires in COVID-19. The repertoire was sequenced with immunoSEQ multiplex PCR; TCRdb's copy has only in-frame clones and lacks some. The sample lists roughly 290,000 clones; approximately 85% were seen once. Sequencing input: PBMCs or T cells enriched from blood (not recorded which). Every receptor here comes from a young man who had recovered from COVID-19. CDR3s include the opening cysteine and the closing phenylalanine or tryptophan. The D gene is left open where the match is weak. Only part of the rows carry a size: once, few, many, or a class if the clone is expanded.

j_gene: TRBJ2-5
d_gene: TRBD1
abundance: once
v_gene: TRBV7-6
len: 15
CDR3nt: TGTGCCAGCAGCTCCTCAGGGGGCAGCCTCAAGACCCAGTACTTC
CDR3aa: CASSSSGGSLKTQYF

j_gene: TRBJ2-7
d_gene: NA
abundance: NA
v_gene: TRBV15
len: 13
CDR3nt: TGTGCCACCAGCAGAGATTTCGCGGGCGTGCAGTACTTC
CDR3aa: CATSRDFAGVQYF

j_gene: TRBJ1-4
d_gene: NA
abundance: NA
v_gene: TRBV4-1
len: 15
CDR3nt: TGCGCCAGCAAGCAACTAGACCCGGGTGGGGAAAAACTGTTTTTT
CDR3aa: CASKQLDPGGEKLFF

j_gene: TRBJ2-2
d_gene: NA
abundance: NA
v_gene: TRBV11-3
len: 17
CDR3nt: TGTGCCAGCAGCTCCCGGCCCTATCCGGGAAACACCGGGGAGCTGTTTTTT
CDR3aa: CASSSRPYPGNTGELFF

j_gene: TRBJ1-5
d_gene: NA
abundance: NA
v_gene: TRBV4-2
len: 15
CDR3nt: TGTGCCAGCAGCCAAGAACGGGGGGGAAATCAGCCCCAGCATTTT
CDR3aa: CASSQERGGNQPQHF

j_gene: TRBJ2-5
d_gene: NA
abundance: NA
v_gene: TRBV7-6
len: 16
CDR3nt: TGTGCCAGCAGCTTAAAGCTAGGGACACTTACTGGGACCCAGTACTTC
CDR3aa: CASSLKLGTLTGTQYF

j_gene: TRBJ1-1
d_gene: NA
abundance: NA
v_gene: TRBV10-2
len: 14
CDR3nt: TGCGCCAGCAGTGTCGGGCAGGGTCGGACTGAAGCTTTCTTT
CDR3aa: CASSVGQGRTEAFF

j_gene: TRBJ2-5
d_gene: NA
abundance: NA
v_gene: TRBV18
len: 13
CDR3nt: TGTGCCAGCTCACCTGCAGGGTTAGAGACCCAGTACTTC
CDR3aa: CASSPAGLETQYF

j_gene: TRBJ2-1
d_gene: TRBD2
abundance: NA
v_gene: TRBV4-1
len: 17
CDR3nt: TGCGCCAGCAGCCAAGATAATAGCGGGGGGGCCGCGAGAGGGCAGTTCTTC
CDR3aa: CASSQDNSGGAARGQFF

j_gene: TRBJ1-3
d_gene: NA
abundance: NA
v_gene: TRBV4-2
len: 16
CDR3nt: TGTGCCAGCAGCCAGAGACAGGCCGGCTCTGGAAACACCATATATTTT
CDR3aa: CASSQRQAGSGNTIYF

j_gene: TRBJ1-6
d_gene: TRBD1
abundance: NA
v_gene: TRBV7-3
len: 16
CDR3nt: TGTGCCAGCAGCTTAACGTCCGGGACAGGATCTTCACCCCTCCACTTT
CDR3aa: CASSLTSGTGSSPLHF

j_gene: TRBJ1-3
d_gene: TRBD1
abundance: NA
v_gene: TRBV30
len: 14
CDR3nt: TGTGCCTGGGGCGGACAGGGATATGGAAACACCATATATTTT
CDR3aa: CAWGGQGYGNTIYF

j_gene: TRBJ1-1
d_gene: TRBD1
abundance: NA
v_gene: TRBV5-1
len: 16
CDR3nt: TGCGCCAGCAGCATTGACAGGGCTTCAATGAACACTGAAGCTTTCTTT
CDR3aa: CASSIDRASMNTEAFF

j_gene: TRBJ1-2
d_gene: NA
abundance: NA
v_gene: TRBV30
len: 14
CDR3nt: TGTGCCTGGAGTGGACAGGAAACTAACTATGGCTACACCTTC
CDR3aa: CAWSGQETNYGYTF

j_gene: TRBJ1-3
d_gene: NA
abundance: NA
v_gene: TRBV6-1
len: 16
CDR3nt: TGTGCCAGCAGTGAGTCGGTGAGGAGCTCTGGAAACACCATATATTTT
CDR3aa: CASSESVRSSGNTIYF

j_gene: TRBJ2-2
d_gene: NA
abundance: NA
v_gene: TRBV5-8
len: 14
CDR3nt: TGTGCCAGCAGTCCAAAGACACGCACCGGGGAGCTGTTTTTT
CDR3aa: CASSPKTRTGELFF

j_gene: TRBJ1-5
d_gene: NA
abundance: NA
v_gene: TRBV2
len: 13
CDR3nt: TGTGCCAGCAGTGTGCAGAGCAATCAGCCCCAGCATTTT
CDR3aa: CASSVQSNQPQHF

j_gene: TRBJ2-7
d_gene: NA
abundance: NA
v_gene: TRBV7-8
len: 13
CDR3nt: TGTGCCAGCAGCCCGGGACTTACCGGCGAGCAGTACTTC
CDR3aa: CASSPGLTGEQYF

j_gene: TRBJ1-3
d_gene: NA
abundance: NA
v_gene: TRBV3-1/TRBV3-2
len: 16
CDR3nt: TGTGCCAGCAGCCAAAAGACCCCGGGGGGTGGAAACACCATATATTTT
CDR3aa: CASSQKTPGGGNTIYF

j_gene: TRBJ1-2
d_gene: NA
abundance: NA
v_gene: TRBV19
len: 19
CDR3nt: TGTGCCAGTAGGCCTACCTATCAAGGGTGGAAGGGGTCTAACTATGGCTACACCTTC
CDR3aa: CASRPTYQGWKGSNYGYTF

j_gene: TRBJ2-3
d_gene: NA
abundance: NA
v_gene: TRBV5-6
len: 12
CDR3nt: TGTGCCAGCAGCCCCAACACAGATACGCAGTATTTT
CDR3aa: CASSPNTDTQYF

j_gene: TRBJ1-2
d_gene: NA
abundance: NA
v_gene: TRBV5-1
len: 16
CDR3nt: TGCGCCAGCAGCTTCGAACCTACCTCCCGGAACTATGGCTACACCTTC
CDR3aa: CASSFEPTSRNYGYTF

j_gene: TRBJ1-1
d_gene: NA
abundance: NA
v_gene: TRBV7-9
len: 14
CDR3nt: TGTGCCAGCAGCTTAGGGGCACTGAACACTGAAGCTTTCTTT
CDR3aa: CASSLGALNTEAFF

j_gene: TRBJ1-1
d_gene: NA
abundance: NA
v_gene: TRBV19
len: 14
CDR3nt: TGTGCCAGTAGTTTAAGCCCGGGGGGCACTGAAGCTTTCTTT
CDR3aa: CASSLSPGGTEAFF

j_gene: TRBJ1-2
d_gene: NA
abundance: NA
v_gene: TRBV7-9
len: 13
CDR3nt: TGTGCCAGCAGCTTAGAGGGGCCGAGTGGCTACACCTTC
CDR3aa: CASSLEGPSGYTF

j_gene: TRBJ2-3
d_gene: TRBD1
abundance: NA
v_gene: TRBV5-1
len: 16
CDR3nt: TGCGCCAGCAGCCCCGGGACAGCTCCGCGCACAGATACGCAGTATTTT
CDR3aa: CASSPGTAPRTDTQYF

j_gene: TRBJ1-5
d_gene: TRBD1
abundance: NA
v_gene: TRBV7-3
len: 18
CDR3nt: TGTGCCAGCAGTGTAGACCGGGACAGGGGGCAAATGGCTCAGCCCCAGCATTTT
CDR3aa: CASSVDRDRGQMAQPQHF

j_gene: TRBJ1-1
d_gene: NA
abundance: NA
v_gene: TRBV9
len: 14
CDR3nt: TGTGCCAGCACCCGGGGAAGCATGAACACTGAAGCTTTCTTT
CDR3aa: CASTRGSMNTEAFF

j_gene: TRBJ1-5
d_gene: TRBD1
abundance: NA
v_gene: TRBV5-6
len: 14
CDR3nt: TGTGCCAGCAGCTTGGCAGGGGGGCGTCAGCCCCAGCATTTT
CDR3aa: CASSLAGGRQPQHF

j_gene: TRBJ1-6
d_gene: TRBD1
abundance: NA
v_gene: TRBV5-4
len: 14
CDR3nt: TGTGCCAGCAGCACCCCGGGACAGGATTCACCCCTCCACTTT
CDR3aa: CASSTPGQDSPLHF

j_gene: TRBJ1-5
d_gene: NA
abundance: NA
v_gene: TRBV7-2
len: 15
CDR3nt: TGTGCCAGCAGCTTAGCAGGGGGGGGCAATCAGCCCCAGCATTTT
CDR3aa: CASSLAGGGNQPQHF

j_gene: TRBJ1-2
d_gene: NA
abundance: NA
v_gene: TRBV6-5
len: 13
CDR3nt: TGTGCCAGCAGTTTTCAGGGTAACCTATTCTACACCTTC
CDR3aa: CASSFQGNLFYTF

j_gene: TRBJ2-7
d_gene: TRBD2
abundance: NA
v_gene: TRBV7-6
len: 16
CDR3nt: TGTGCCAGCAGCTTACTAGCGGGGGCCGGGTCTGACGAGCAGTACTTC
CDR3aa: CASSLLAGAGSDEQYF

j_gene: TRBJ2-2
d_gene: TRBD1
abundance: NA
v_gene: TRBV10-3
len: 18
CDR3nt: TGTGCCATCAGTGAGTCGGCCCCTAGGACAGGGACCACCGGGGAGCTGTTTTTT
CDR3aa: CAISESAPRTGTTGELFF

j_gene: TRBJ2-1
d_gene: TRBD2
abundance: NA
v_gene: TRBV20-1
len: 15
CDR3nt: TGCAGTGCTAGTGACAACAAAGCGGGGGGGCTTTTTCGGTTCTTC
CDR3aa: CSASDNKAGGLFRFF

j_gene: TRBJ1-2
d_gene: NA
abundance: NA
v_gene: TRBV7-9
len: 16
CDR3nt: TGTGCCAGCAGCCTATTGGGCAGGGGTGCTAACTATGGCTACACCTTC
CDR3aa: CASSLLGRGANYGYTF

j_gene: TRBJ1-1
d_gene: TRBD1
abundance: NA
v_gene: TRBV2
len: 13
CDR3nt: TGTGCCAGCTGGGACAGTGCCCGAGCTGAAGCTTTCTTT
CDR3aa: CASWDSARAEAFF

j_gene: TRBJ2-7
d_gene: NA
abundance: NA
v_gene: TRBV3-1/TRBV3-2
len: 16
CDR3nt: TGTGCCAGCAGCCAAGATGGAGGGGCGGGGACCTACGAGCAGTACTTC
CDR3aa: CASSQDGGAGTYEQYF

j_gene: TRBJ2-7
d_gene: NA
abundance: NA
v_gene: TRBV27
len: 14
CDR3nt: TGTGCCAGCGGAGACAGACCTCTCCCTCCCGAGCAGTACTTC
CDR3aa: CASGDRPLPPEQYF

j_gene: TRBJ1-4
d_gene: NA
abundance: NA
v_gene: TRBV27
len: 19
CDR3nt: TGTGCCAGCAGTTTATCGCGTACCTCGGACGGGGTCCGGGGTGAAAAACTGTTTTTT
CDR3aa: CASSLSRTSDGVRGEKLFF

j_gene: TRBJ1-3
d_gene: NA
abundance: NA
v_gene: TRBV3-1/TRBV3-2
len: 15
CDR3nt: TGTGCCAGCAGCCGAGAGAGAAGAACTGGAAACACCATATATTTT
CDR3aa: CASSRERRTGNTIYF

j_gene: TRBJ1-1
d_gene: NA
abundance: NA
v_gene: TRBV10-2
len: 13
CDR3nt: TGCGCCAGCACGGGGGAACCTTACACTGAAGCTTTCTTT
CDR3aa: CASTGEPYTEAFF

j_gene: TRBJ1-1
d_gene: TRBD1
abundance: once
v_gene: TRBV2
len: 13
CDR3nt: TGTGCCAGCAGTGTGACAGGGGGTATGCTGGCTTTCTTT
CDR3aa: CASSVTGGMLAFF

j_gene: TRBJ1-1
d_gene: NA
abundance: few
v_gene: TRBV2
len: 13
CDR3nt: TGTGCCAGCAGCGTTGTAGAGAACACTGAAGCTTTCTTT
CDR3aa: CASSVVENTEAFF

j_gene: TRBJ1-1
d_gene: NA
abundance: few
v_gene: TRBV12-3/TRBV12-4
len: 13
CDR3nt: TGTGCCAGCAGTGAACGACGCGGATCTGAAGCTTTCTTT
CDR3aa: CASSERRGSEAFF

j_gene: TRBJ2-3
d_gene: TRBD1
abundance: once
v_gene: TRBV11-3
len: 15
CDR3nt: TGTGCCAGCAGCTTCGGGACAGGGGGCACAGATACGCAGTATTTT
CDR3aa: CASSFGTGGTDTQYF

j_gene: TRBJ2-5
d_gene: TRBD1
abundance: NA
v_gene: TRBV5-1
len: 13
CDR3nt: TGCGCCAGCAGCGGGACAGCTAAAGAGACCCAGTACTTC
CDR3aa: CASSGTAKETQYF

j_gene: TRBJ1-2
d_gene: NA
abundance: NA
v_gene: TRBV25-1
len: 14
CDR3nt: TGTGCCAGCAGCCAAACGGGACTCACCTATGGCTACACCTTC
CDR3aa: CASSQTGLTYGYTF

j_gene: TRBJ2-1
d_gene: NA
abundance: NA
v_gene: TRBV6-1
len: 14
CDR3nt: TGTGCCAGCAGTTTTGGCCACAGGGAACTTGAGCAGTTCTTC
CDR3aa: CASSFGHRELEQFF

j_gene: TRBJ1-2
d_gene: NA
abundance: NA
v_gene: TRBV19
len: 14
CDR3nt: TGTGCCAGTAGTGCGTGGACAGCTAACTATGGCTACACCTTC
CDR3aa: CASSAWTANYGYTF

j_gene: TRBJ1-1
d_gene: NA
abundance: NA
v_gene: TRBV7-9
len: 13
CDR3nt: TGTGCCAGCAGCTTGGGACAGAACACTGAAGCTTTCTTT
CDR3aa: CASSLGQNTEAFF

j_gene: TRBJ1-1
d_gene: NA
abundance: once
v_gene: TRBV10-3
len: 16
CDR3nt: TGTGCCATCACCACTGGGCCGTTAGGGGAGAACACTGAAGCTTTCTTT
CDR3aa: CAITTGPLGENTEAFF

j_gene: TRBJ2-7
d_gene: NA
abundance: NA
v_gene: TRBV6-2/TRBV6-3
len: 13
CDR3nt: TGTGCCAGCAGCCCGTGGGCCACCTACGAGCAGTACTTC
CDR3aa: CASSPWATYEQYF

j_gene: TRBJ1-2
d_gene: NA
abundance: few
v_gene: TRBV19
len: 16
CDR3nt: TGTGCCAGTAGTGCCTTGGGCCGGGGGGCTAACTATGGCTACACCTTC
CDR3aa: CASSALGRGANYGYTF

j_gene: TRBJ2-1
d_gene: NA
abundance: NA
v_gene: TRBV27
len: 13
CDR3nt: TGTGCCAGCAGTTCCTACAGGGAAAATGAGCAGTTCTTC
CDR3aa: CASSSYRENEQFF

j_gene: TRBJ1-2
d_gene: TRBD1
abundance: few
v_gene: TRBV7-2
len: 13
CDR3nt: TGTGCCAGCAGCTCTTATTCTGGGACAGGGTACACCTTC
CDR3aa: CASSSYSGTGYTF

j_gene: TRBJ1-4
d_gene: TRBD1
abundance: NA
v_gene: TRBV5-6
len: 15
CDR3nt: TGTGCCAGCAGCCCAAAACGGACAGGGGAGGAAAAACTGTTTTTT
CDR3aa: CASSPKRTGEEKLFF